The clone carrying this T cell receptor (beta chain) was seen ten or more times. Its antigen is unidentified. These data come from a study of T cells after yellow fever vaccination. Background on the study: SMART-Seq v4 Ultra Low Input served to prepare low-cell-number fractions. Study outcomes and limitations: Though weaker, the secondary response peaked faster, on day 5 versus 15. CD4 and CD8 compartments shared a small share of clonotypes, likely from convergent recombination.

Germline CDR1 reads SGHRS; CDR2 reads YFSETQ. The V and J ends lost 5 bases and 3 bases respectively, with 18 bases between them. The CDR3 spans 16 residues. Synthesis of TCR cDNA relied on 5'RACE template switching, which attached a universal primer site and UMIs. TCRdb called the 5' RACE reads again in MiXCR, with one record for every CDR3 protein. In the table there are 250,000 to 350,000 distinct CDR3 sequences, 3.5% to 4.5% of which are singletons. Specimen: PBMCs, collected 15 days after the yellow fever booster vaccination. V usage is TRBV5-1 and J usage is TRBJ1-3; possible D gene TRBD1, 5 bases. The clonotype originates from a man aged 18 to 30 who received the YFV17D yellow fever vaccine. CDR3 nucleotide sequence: TGCGCCAGCAGTTTACAGGAAACTAGGAGTGGAAACACCATATATTTT. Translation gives CASSLQETRSGNTIYF.